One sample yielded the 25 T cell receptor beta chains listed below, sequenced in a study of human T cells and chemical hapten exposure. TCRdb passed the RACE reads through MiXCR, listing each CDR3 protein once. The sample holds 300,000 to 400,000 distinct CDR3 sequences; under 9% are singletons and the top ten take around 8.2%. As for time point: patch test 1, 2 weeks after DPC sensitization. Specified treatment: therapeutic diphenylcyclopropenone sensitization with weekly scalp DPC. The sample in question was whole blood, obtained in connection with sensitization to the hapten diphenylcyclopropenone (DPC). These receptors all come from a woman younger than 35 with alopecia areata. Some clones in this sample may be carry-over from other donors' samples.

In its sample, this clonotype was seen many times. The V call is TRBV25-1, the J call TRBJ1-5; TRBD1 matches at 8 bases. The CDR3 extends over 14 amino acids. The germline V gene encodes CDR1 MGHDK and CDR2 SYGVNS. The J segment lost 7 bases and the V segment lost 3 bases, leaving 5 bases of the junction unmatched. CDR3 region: CASSDQGAKQPQHF. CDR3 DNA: TGTGCCAGCAGTGACCAGGGGGCAAAGCAGCCCCAGCATTTT.

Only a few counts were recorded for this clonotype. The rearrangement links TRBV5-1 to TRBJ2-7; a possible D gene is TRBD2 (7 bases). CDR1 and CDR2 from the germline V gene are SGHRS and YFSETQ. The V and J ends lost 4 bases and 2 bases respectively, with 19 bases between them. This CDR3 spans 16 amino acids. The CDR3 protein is CASSASVGGPTYEQYF. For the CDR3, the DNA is TGCGCCAGCAGCGCCAGCGTCGGGGGGCCCACCTACGAGCAGTACTTC.

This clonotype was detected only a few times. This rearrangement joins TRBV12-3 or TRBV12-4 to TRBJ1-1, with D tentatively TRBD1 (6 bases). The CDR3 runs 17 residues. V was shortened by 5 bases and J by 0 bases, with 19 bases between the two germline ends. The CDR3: CASSPDRYTPVNTEAFF. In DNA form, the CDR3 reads TGTGCCAGCAGTCCGGACAGATACACTCCGGTGAACACTGAAGCTTTCTTT.

The CDR3 DNA reads TGCGCCAGCAGCCGTGAGGGGACAGGCGGATTCACAGATACGCAGTATTTT. Its translation: CASSREGTGGFTDTQYF. The chain carries TRBV5-1 and TRBJ2-3; 8 positions match TRBD1. The CDR3 has 17 residues. J gave up 2 bases and V 4 bases, and 12 bases lay outside the gene matches. The germline CDR1 and CDR2 sequences are SGHRS and YFSETQ.

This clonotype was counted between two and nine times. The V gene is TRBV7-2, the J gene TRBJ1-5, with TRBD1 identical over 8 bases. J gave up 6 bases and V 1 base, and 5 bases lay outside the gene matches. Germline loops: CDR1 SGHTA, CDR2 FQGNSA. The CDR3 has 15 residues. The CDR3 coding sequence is TGTGCCAGCAGCTTAGGTCCGACAGGGGTTCAGCCCCAGCATTTT. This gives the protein CASSLGPTGVQPQHF. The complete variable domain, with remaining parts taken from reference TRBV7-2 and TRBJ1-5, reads GAGVSQSPSNKVTEKGKDVELRCDPISGHTALYWYRQSLGQGLEFLIYFQGNSAPDKSGLPSDRFSAERTGGSVSTLTIQRTQQEDSAVYLCASSLGPTGVQPQHFGDGTRLSIL.

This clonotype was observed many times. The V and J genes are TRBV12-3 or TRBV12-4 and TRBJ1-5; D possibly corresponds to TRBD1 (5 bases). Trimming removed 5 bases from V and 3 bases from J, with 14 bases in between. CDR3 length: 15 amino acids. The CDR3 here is CASSPERGHNQPQHF. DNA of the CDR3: TGTGCCAGCAGTCCTGAAAGGGGCCACAATCAGCCCCAGCATTTT.

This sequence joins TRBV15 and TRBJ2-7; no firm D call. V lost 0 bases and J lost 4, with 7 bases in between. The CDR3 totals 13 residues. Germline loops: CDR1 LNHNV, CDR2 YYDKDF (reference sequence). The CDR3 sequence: CATSRDAQYEQYF. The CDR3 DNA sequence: TGTGCCACCAGCAGAGATGCGCAGTACGAGCAGTACTTC.

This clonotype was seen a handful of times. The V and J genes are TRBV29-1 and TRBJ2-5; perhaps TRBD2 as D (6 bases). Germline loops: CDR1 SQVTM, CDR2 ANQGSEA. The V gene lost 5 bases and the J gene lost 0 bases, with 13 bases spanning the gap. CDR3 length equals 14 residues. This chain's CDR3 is CSVFGGQDQETQYF. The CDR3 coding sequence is TGCAGCGTTTTCGGAGGGCAGGACCAAGAGACCCAGTACTTC.

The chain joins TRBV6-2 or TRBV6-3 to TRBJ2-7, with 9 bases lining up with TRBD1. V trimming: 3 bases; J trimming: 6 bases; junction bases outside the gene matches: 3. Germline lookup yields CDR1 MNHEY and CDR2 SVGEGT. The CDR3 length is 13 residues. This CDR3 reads CASSYDRGFEQYF. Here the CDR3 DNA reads TGTGCCAGCAGTTATGACAGGGGGTTCGAGCAGTACTTC.

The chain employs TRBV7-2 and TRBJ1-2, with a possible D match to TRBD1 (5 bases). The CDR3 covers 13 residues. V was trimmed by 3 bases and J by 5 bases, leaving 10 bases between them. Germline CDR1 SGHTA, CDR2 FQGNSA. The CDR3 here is CASSFPQGYGYTF. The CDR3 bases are TGTGCCAGCAGCTTCCCCCAGGGATATGGCTACACCTTC.

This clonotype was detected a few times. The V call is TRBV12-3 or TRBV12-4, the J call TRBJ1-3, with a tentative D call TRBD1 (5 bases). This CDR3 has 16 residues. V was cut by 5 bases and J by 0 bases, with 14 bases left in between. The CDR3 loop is CASSPDDTGSGNTIYF. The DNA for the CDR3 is TGTGCCAGCAGTCCGGACGACACAGGCTCTGGAAACACCATATATTTT.

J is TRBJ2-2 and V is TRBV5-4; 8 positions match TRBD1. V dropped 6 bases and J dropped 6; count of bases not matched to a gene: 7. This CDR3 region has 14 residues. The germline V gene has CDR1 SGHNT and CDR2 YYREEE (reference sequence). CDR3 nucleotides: TGTGCCAGCATCAAGGACAGGGCGGCCGGGGAGCTGTTTTTT. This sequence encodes CASIKDRAAGELFF.

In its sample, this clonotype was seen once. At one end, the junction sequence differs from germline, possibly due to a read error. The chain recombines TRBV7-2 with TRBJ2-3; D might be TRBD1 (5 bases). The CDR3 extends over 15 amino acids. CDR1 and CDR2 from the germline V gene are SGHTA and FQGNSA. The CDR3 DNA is TGTGCCGGCAGCTTTAAAGGGGCTAGCACAGATACGCAGTATTTT. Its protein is CAGSFKGASTDTQYF. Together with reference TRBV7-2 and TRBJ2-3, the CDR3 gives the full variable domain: GAGVSQSPSNKVTEKGKDVELRCDPISGHTALYWYRQSLGQGLEFLIYFQGNSAPDKSGLPSDRFSAERTGGSVSTLTIQRTQQEDSAVYLCAGSFKGASTDTQYFGPGTRLTVL.

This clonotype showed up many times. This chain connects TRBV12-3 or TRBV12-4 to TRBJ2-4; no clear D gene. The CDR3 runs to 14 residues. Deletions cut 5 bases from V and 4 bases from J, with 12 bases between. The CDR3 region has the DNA TGTGCCAGCAGTCGAAGGCAGCTTAAAAACATTCAGTACTTC. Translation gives CASSRRQLKNIQYF.

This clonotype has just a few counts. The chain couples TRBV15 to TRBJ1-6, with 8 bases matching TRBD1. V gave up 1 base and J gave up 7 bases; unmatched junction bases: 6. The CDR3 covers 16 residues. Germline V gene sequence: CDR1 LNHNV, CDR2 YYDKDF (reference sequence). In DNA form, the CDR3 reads TGTGCCACCAGCAGAGCTTCGGGACAGGCAAATTCACCCCTCCACTTT. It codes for CATSRASGQANSPLHF.

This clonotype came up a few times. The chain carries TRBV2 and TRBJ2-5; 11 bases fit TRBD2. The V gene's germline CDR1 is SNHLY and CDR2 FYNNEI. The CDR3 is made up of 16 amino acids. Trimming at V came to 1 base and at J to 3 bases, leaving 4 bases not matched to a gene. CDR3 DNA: TGTGCCAGCAGTGAAGGTCTAGCGGGGGGAAAAGAGACCCAGTACTTC. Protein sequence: CASSEGLAGGKETQYF.

The CDR3: CASRDSGGASGELFF. DNA for the CDR3: TGTGCCAGCAGAGATTCAGGGGGCGCGTCCGGGGAGCTGTTTTTT. V is TRBV6-6 and J is TRBJ2-2, with 8 bases aligning to TRBD1. The J segment lost 6 bases and the V segment lost 6 bases, leaving 9 bases of the junction unmatched. Germline values: CDR1 MNHNY, CDR2 SVGAGI (reference sequence). This CDR3 region has 15 residues.

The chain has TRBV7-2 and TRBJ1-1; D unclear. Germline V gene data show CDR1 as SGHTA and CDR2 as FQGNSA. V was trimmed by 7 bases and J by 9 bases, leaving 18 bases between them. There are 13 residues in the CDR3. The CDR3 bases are TGTGCCAGCATGCTGAACGAACACCTTAAAGCTTTCTTT. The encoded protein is CASMLNEHLKAFF.

DNA of the CDR3: TGCAGCGTTGAAGTTTCGGGACAGGGGTTTGAGCAGTTCTTC. This encodes CSVEVSGQGFEQFF. The V and J genes are TRBV29-1 and TRBJ2-1, with 10 bases that match TRBD1. This CDR3 is built from 14 residues. J lost 9 bases, V lost 1 base, and 6 bases had no gene match. Germline CDR1 and CDR2: SQVTM and ANQGSEA.

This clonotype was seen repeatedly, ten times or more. The CDR3 protein is CASSRALTGKNTDTQYF. CDR3 bases: TGTGCCAGCAGCCGAGCCTTGACAGGGAAGAACACAGATACGCAGTATTTT. V and J are TRBV14 and TRBJ2-3; 7 bases are shared with TRBD1. CDR1 is SGHDN and CDR2 is FVKESK in the germline V gene. J was trimmed by 2 bases and V by 4 bases; bases with no gene match: 12. The CDR3 runs 17 residues.

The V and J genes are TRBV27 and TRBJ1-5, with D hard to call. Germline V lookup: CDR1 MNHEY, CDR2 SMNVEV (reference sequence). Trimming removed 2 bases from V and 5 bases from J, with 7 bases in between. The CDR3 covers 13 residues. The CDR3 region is CASSLETDQPQHF. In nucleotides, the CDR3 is TGTGCCAGCAGTTTAGAAACAGATCAGCCCCAGCATTTT.

The CDR3 DNA is TGCGCCAGCCTCAGGGTCACTGAAGCTTTCTTT. Protein: CASLRVTEAFF. The V call is TRBV5-1, the J call TRBJ1-1; a weak D match, TRBD1 (5 bases). V was trimmed by 7 bases and J by 4 bases, leaving 8 bases between them. Germline V gene data show CDR1 as SGHRS and CDR2 as YFSETQ. This CDR3 has 11 amino acids.

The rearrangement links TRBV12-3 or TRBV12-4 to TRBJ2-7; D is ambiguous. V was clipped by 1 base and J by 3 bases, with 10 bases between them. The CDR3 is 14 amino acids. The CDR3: CASSLGTEDYEQYF. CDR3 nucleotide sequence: TGTGCCAGCAGTTTAGGGACGGAAGACTACGAGCAGTACTTC.

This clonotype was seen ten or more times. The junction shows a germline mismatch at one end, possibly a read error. CDR3 nucleotide sequence: TGTGCCAGCAGTTTCGGGACGGCCGAGGTCTTC. The encoded protein is CASSFGTAEVF. The V call is TRBV12-3 or TRBV12-4, the J call TRBJ2-1, with D possibly being TRBD1 or TRBD2 (5 bases each). This CDR3 region has 11 residues.

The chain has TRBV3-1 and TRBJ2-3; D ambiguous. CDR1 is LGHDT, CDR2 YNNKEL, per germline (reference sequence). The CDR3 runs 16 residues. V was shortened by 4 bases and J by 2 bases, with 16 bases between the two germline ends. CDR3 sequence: CASSLSTGPITDTQYF. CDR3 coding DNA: TGTGCCAGCAGCCTCTCAACCGGGCCGATCACAGATACGCAGTATTTT.